These T cell receptor beta chains were read from a single sample in a study of cytomegalovirus exposure and HLA in healthy donors. The method was immunoSEQ multiplex PCR; TCRdb's version includes in-frame clones alone and lacks a portion of them. The sample includes more than 150,000 clones, around 76% of them seen just once. Sequenced material: PBMCs. The receptor source for this set is a woman in her thirties in good health and CMV-seropositive. Both conserved end residues are part of each CDR3.

v_gene	j_gene	CDR3aa
TRBV30	TRBJ2-5	CASPDGGGETQYF
TRBV4-1	TRBJ2-3	CASSQAGTGTDTQYF
TRBV9	TRBJ1-2	CASSVENPTETYGYTF
TRBV7-2	TRBJ1-3	CASSLTGFGNTIYF
TRBV12-5	TRBJ1-3	CASGFGTQGNTIYF
TRBV28	TRBJ2-7	CASSPPRGSYEQYF
TRBV10-3	TRBJ1-1	CAIAWRRGVTEAFF
TRBV28	TRBJ1-2	CASSLRGINNYGYTF
TRBV7-8	TRBJ1-5	CASSPTKDSLNQPQHF
TRBV9	TRBJ1-3	CASSVGGGGNTIYF
TRBV5-8	TRBJ2-5	CASSLGSGPETQYF
TRBV4-3	TRBJ1-4	CASSQSRQEKLFF
TRBV9	TRBJ2-7	CASSGAGFNEQYF
TRBV9	TRBJ1-2	CASSPQQVRADYGYTF
TRBV7-8	TRBJ2-7	CASSPAWGGQIYEQYF
TRBV7-9	TRBJ2-7	CASSLGQGFDEQYF
TRBV6-1	TRBJ2-7	CASSSRGQGGYEQYF
TRBV27	TRBJ2-1	CASSSPTGGDEQFF
TRBV6-1	TRBJ1-5	CATDRGGNQPQHF
TRBV7-9	TRBJ2-3	CASSWTSGTDTQYF
TRBV2	TRBJ2-2	CASSEGLAGARYTGELFF
TRBV5-1	TRBJ1-6	CASSLTGNSPLHF
TRBV11-3	TRBJ1-2	CASSLGQEHYGYTF
TRBV7-2	TRBJ2-3	CASSPTRGPTDTQYF
TRBV28	TRBJ2-7	CASSFPVPGHEQYF
TRBV30	TRBJ2-7	CAYATGAWLGQYF